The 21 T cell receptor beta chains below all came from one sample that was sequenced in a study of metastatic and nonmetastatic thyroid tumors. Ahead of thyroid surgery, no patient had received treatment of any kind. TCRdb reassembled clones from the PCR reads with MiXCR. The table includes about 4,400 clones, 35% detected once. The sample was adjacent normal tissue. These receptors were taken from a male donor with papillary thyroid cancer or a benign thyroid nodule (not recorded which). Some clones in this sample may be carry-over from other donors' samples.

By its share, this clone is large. The CDR3 DNA follows: TGTGCCAGCAGTGGGACGCACGAGCAGTACTTC. Translating it yields CASSGTHEQYF. This sequence joins TRBV12-3 or TRBV12-4 and TRBJ2-7; D possibly matches TRBD1 or TRBD2 (5 bases each). The CDR3 sequence is 11 residues long. Trimming removed 5 bases from V and 5 bases from J, with 7 bases in between.

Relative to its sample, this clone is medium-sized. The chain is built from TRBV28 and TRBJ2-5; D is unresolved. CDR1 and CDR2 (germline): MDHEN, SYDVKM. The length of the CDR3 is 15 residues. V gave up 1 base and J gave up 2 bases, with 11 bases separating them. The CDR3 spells CASSLLGIIQETQYF. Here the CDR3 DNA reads TGTGCCAGCAGTTTATTAGGCATCATACAAGAGACCCAGTACTTC.

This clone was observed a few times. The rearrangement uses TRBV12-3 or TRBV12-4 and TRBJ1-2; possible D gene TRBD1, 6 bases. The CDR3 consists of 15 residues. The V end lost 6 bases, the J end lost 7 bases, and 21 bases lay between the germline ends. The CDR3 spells CASSPRQGQMAGYTF. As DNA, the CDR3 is TGTGCCAGCAGCCCCCGCCAGGGACAAATGGCTGGCTACACCTTC.

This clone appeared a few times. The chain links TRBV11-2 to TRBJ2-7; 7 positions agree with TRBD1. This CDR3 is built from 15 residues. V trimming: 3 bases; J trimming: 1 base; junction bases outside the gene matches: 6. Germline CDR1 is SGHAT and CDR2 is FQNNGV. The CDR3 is CASSFLQGPSYEQYF. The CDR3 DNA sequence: TGTGCCAGCAGCTTTTTACAGGGGCCGTCCTACGAGCAGTACTTC.

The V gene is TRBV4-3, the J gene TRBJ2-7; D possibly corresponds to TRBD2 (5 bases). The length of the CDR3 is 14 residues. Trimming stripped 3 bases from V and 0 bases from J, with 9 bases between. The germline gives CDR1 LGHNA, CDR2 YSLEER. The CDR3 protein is CASSQWESSYEQYF. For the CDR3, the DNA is TGCGCCAGCAGCCAGTGGGAGAGCTCCTACGAGCAGTACTTC.

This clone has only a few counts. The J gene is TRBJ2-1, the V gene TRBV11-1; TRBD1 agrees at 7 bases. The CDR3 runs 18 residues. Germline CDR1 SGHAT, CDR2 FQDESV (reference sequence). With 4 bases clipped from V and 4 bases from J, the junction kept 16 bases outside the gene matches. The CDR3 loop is CASSSEGDPGQSYNEQFF. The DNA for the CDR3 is TGTGCCAGCAGCTCAGAAGGAGACCCGGGACAGAGTTACAATGAGCAGTTCTTC.

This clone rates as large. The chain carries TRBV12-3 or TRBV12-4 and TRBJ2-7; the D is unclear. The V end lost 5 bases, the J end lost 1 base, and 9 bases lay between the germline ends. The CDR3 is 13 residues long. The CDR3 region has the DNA TGTGCCAGCAGTCCCTTCCTTTCCTACGAGCAGTACTTC. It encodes CASSPFLSYEQYF.

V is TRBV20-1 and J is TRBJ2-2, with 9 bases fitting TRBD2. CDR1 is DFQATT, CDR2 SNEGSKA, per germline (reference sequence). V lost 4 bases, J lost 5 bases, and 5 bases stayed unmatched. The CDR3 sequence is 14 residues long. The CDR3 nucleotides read TGCAGTGCTACCTCTAGCGGGATTACCGGGGAGCTGTTTTTT. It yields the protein CSATSSGITGELFF.

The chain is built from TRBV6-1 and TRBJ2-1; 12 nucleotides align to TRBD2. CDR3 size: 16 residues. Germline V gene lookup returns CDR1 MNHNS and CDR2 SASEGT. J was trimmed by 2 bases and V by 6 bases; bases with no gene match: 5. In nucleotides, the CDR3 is TGTGCCAGCAGCTCCAGACTAGCGGGGGCCTACAATGAGCAGTTCTTC. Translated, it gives CASSSRLAGAYNEQFF.

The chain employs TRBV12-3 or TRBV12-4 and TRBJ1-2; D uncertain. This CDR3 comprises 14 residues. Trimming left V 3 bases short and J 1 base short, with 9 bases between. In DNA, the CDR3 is TGTGCCAGCAGTTTGGGGTCCTTTAACTATGGCTACACCTTC. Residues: CASSLGSFNYGYTF.

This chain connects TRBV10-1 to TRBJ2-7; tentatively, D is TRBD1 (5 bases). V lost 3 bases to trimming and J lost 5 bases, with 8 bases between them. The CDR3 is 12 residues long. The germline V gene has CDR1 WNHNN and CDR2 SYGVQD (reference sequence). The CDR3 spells CASSDGAHEQYF. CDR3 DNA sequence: TGCGCCAGCAGTGATGGGGCACACGAGCAGTACTTC.

CDR3: CSAPEGPLETQYF. Here the CDR3 DNA reads TGCAGTGCTCCGGAAGGTCCTTTGGAGACCCAGTACTTC. The V call is TRBV20-1, the J call TRBJ2-5; D is ambiguous. The V gene lost 5 bases and the J gene lost 5 bases, with 15 bases spanning the gap. CDR1 is DFQATT, CDR2 SNEGSKA, per germline (reference sequence). The CDR3 has 13 residues.

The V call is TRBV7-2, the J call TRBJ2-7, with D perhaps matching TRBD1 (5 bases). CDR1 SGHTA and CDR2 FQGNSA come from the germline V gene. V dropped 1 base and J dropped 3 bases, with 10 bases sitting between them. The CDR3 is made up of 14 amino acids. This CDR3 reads CASSLGGGSYEQYF. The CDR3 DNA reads TGTGCCAGCAGCTTAGGGGGCGGTAGCTACGAGCAGTACTTC.

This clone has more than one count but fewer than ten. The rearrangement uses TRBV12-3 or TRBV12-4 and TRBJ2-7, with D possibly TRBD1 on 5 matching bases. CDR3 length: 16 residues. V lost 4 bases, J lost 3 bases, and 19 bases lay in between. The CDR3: CASSSPSDNSDYEQYF. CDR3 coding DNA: TGTGCCAGCAGTTCCCCCTCGGACAATTCGGACTACGAGCAGTACTTC.

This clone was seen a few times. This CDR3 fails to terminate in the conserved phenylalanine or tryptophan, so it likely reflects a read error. Here the CDR3 reads CASGRSPYEQYL. The DNA for the CDR3 is TGTGCCAGCGGGAGGAGCCCCTACGAGCAGTACCTC. The gene calls are TRBV27 and TRBJ2-7, with D maybe TRBD2 (6 bases). Trimming removed 8 bases at V and 2 bases at J, with 10 bases between. The germline CDR1 and CDR2 sequences are MNHEY and SMNVEV (reference sequence). CDR3 length: 12 residues.

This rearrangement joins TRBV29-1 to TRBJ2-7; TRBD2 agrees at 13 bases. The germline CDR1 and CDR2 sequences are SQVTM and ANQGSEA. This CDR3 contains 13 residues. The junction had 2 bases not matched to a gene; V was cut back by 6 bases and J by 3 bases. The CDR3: CSVRTSGSYEQYF. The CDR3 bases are TGCAGCGTCCGGACTAGCGGGAGCTACGAGCAGTACTTC.

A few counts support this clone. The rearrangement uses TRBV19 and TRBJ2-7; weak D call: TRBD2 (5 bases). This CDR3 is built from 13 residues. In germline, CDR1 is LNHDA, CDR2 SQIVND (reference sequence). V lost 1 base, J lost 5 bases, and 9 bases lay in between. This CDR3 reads CASSIVHGDEQYF. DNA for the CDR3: TGTGCCAGTAGTATAGTGCACGGGGACGAGCAGTACTTC.

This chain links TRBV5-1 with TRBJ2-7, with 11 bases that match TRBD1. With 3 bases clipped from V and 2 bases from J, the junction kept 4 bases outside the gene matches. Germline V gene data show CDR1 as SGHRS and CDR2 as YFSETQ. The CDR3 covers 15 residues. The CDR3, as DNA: TGCGCCAGCAGCTCGGGACAGGGGGGTACCTACGAGCAGTACTTC. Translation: CASSSGQGGTYEQYF.

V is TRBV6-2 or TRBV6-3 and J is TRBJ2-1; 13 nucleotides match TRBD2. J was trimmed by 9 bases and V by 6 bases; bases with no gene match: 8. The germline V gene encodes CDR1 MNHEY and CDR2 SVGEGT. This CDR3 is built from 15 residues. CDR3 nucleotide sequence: TGTGCCAGCAGCCTCTTAGGACTAGCGGGAGTTGAGCAGTTCTTC. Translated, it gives CASSLLGLAGVEQFF.

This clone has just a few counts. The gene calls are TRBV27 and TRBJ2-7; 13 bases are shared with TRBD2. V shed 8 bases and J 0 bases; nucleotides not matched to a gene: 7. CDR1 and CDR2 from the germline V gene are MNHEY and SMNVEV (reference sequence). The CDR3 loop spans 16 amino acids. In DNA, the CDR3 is TGTGCCAGCTCCCGGACTAGCGGGGGCTCCTCCTACGAGCAGTACTTC. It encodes CASSRTSGGSSYEQYF.

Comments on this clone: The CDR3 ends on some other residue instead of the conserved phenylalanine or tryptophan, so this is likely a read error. CDR3 sequence: CASSRGDEIYDQYY. In DNA form, the CDR3 reads TGTGCCAGCAGTAGGGGGGACGAGATCTACGACCAGTACTAC. This chain joins TRBV27 and TRBJ2-7; D may correspond to TRBD1 or TRBD2 (6 bases each). CDR1 MNHEY and CDR2 SMNVEV come from the germline V gene (reference sequence). The CDR3 is made up of 14 amino acids.